One and the same sample provided the 22 T cell receptor beta chains below, sequenced in a study of CD8+ T cells in alopecia areata. The treatment denotes: oral pan-JAK inhibitor, 5-10 mg twice daily. RNA extraction and reverse transcription yielded cDNA as sequencing template. Some clones are missing from TCRdb's copy, which holds only in-frame ones; the method was immunoSEQ multiplex PCR. The sample yields over 150,000 clones, 60% to 70% seen once. Sequencing used CD4+ T cells sorted from blood, obtained at week 4, from a patient treated with tofacitinib. Receptors originate from a human donor with alopecia areata.

This chain connects TRBV29-1 to TRBJ2-7; D possibly corresponds to TRBD2 (6 bases). Trimming pared 5 bases from V and 4 bases from J, leaving 21 bases between. The CDR3 loop spans 15 amino acids. CDR1 and CDR2 from the germline V gene are SQVTM and ANQGSEA. CDR3 DNA sequence: TGCAGCGTTCTCCCCGCCGGGACTGGGGCGTACGAGCAGTACTTC. Encoded protein: CSVLPAGTGAYEQYF.

The CDR3 DNA reads TGTGCCAGCAGCCTCAGTAGGAATGAGCAGTTCTTC. Translation: CASSLSRNEQFF. The chain combines TRBV11-3 with TRBJ2-1; D uncertain. From germline, CDR1 is SGHNT and CDR2 YENEEA. CDR3 length: 12 residues. V was clipped by 5 bases and J by 7 bases, with 9 bases between them. Together with reference TRBV11-3 and TRBJ2-1, the CDR3 gives the full variable domain: EAGVVQSPRYKIIEKKQPVAFWCNPISGHNTLYWYLQNLGQGPELLIRYENEEAVDDSQLPKDRFSAERLKGVDSTLKIQPAELGDSAVYLCASSLSRNEQFFGPGTRLTVL.

The chain uses TRBV7-8 and TRBJ1-2; 7 bases fit TRBD1. This CDR3 region has 16 residues. With V trimmed by 5 bases and J by 4 bases, 13 bases remained unmatched. Germline V lookup: CDR1 SGHVS, CDR2 FQNEAQ. The CDR3 DNA is TGTGCCAGCAGCCCCTCGGGGGGACAGAGCACCTATGGCTACACCTTC. Its protein is CASSPSGGQSTYGYTF.

This clone is a singleton in its sample. DNA of the CDR3: TGCAGCGTTGAAAAAATGAATGAGCAGTTCTTC. It is translated as CSVEKMNEQFF. The gene calls are TRBV29-1 and TRBJ2-1; no reliable D call. The CDR3 is 11 amino acids. Germline assignment: CDR1 SQVTM and CDR2 ANQGSEA. V was shortened by 2 bases and J by 7 bases, with 6 bases between the two germline ends.

V is TRBV6-5 and J is TRBJ2-7; a possible D gene is TRBD2 (5 bases). Germline V lookup: CDR1 MNHEY, CDR2 SVGAGI. The length of the CDR3 is 13 residues. V was pared by 8 bases and J by 5 bases, with 16 bases between. The CDR3 nucleotides read TGTGCCAGCCGGGAATCACATAAAGACGAGCAGTACTTC. It encodes CASRESHKDEQYF.

This rearrangement joins TRBV15 to TRBJ2-5; tentatively, D is TRBD2 (5 bases). Germline V gives CDR1 LNHNV, CDR2 YYDKDF (reference sequence). V lost 1 base to trimming and J lost 5 bases, with 14 bases between them. The CDR3 sequence is 15 residues long. The CDR3 loop is CATSRGGSFLETQYF. The CDR3 region has the DNA TGTGCCACCAGCAGAGGAGGGAGTTTTCTGGAGACCCAGTACTTC.

The chain carries TRBV7-9 and TRBJ1-1; D is uncertain. This CDR3 is 12 amino acids long. V was cut by 6 bases and J by 5 bases, with 10 bases left in between. Looked up from germline, CDR1 is SEHNR and CDR2 is FQNEAQ (reference sequence). Here the CDR3 reads CASRSSPTEAFF. The CDR3 DNA sequence: TGTGCCAGCAGGTCCAGCCCGACTGAAGCTTTCTTT.

The V call is TRBV2, the J call TRBJ2-3; 9 bases are a match to TRBD2. The CDR3 totals 15 residues. The ends lost 7 bases at V and 0 bases at J; junction bases unmatched: 5. Germline V CDR1 and CDR2: SNHLY, FYNNEI. Written as DNA, the CDR3 is TGTGCCAGCAAGGCTAGCGGGAAGAGCACAGATACGCAGTATTTT. Amino acid sequence: CASKASGKSTDTQYF.

This sequence joins TRBV30 and TRBJ2-2, with unresolved D. The germline V gene encodes CDR1 GTSNPN and CDR2 SVGIG (reference sequence). V was trimmed by 0 bases and J by 3 bases, leaving 8 bases between them. The CDR3 is 14 residues long. The chain's CDR3 is CAWSVGIYTGELFF. CDR3 nucleotides: TGTGCCTGGAGTGTGGGGATTTACACCGGGGAGCTGTTTTTT. Filled out from reference TRBV30 and TRBJ2-2, the complete variable domain reads SQTIHQWPATLVQPVGSPLSLECTVEGTSNPNLYWYRQAAGRGLQLLFYSVGIGQISSEVPQNLSASRPQDRQFILSSKKLLLSDSGFYLCAWSVGIYTGELFFGEGSRLTVL.

This chain connects TRBV2 to TRBJ2-1; 7 nucleotides agree with TRBD1. CDR1 SNHLY and CDR2 FYNNEI come from the germline V gene. This CDR3 is 13 amino acids long. Losses at the gene ends were 6 bases for V and 5 bases for J; bases not matched to a gene: 4. The CDR3 sequence: CASSGDRHNEQFF. The CDR3 DNA sequence: TGTGCCAGCAGCGGGGACAGACACAATGAGCAGTTCTTC.

DNA of the CDR3: TGTGCCAGCAGCGTCCAGACGAAGAACACTGAAGCTTTCTTT. Amino acid sequence: CASSVQTKNTEAFF. The V call is TRBV9, the J call TRBJ1-1, with no clear D. Germline CDR1 is SGDLS and CDR2 is YYNGEE. This CDR3 has 14 residues. V was cut by 2 bases and J by 1 base, with 9 bases left in between.

The V call is TRBV7-2, the J call TRBJ2-3, with D possibly being TRBD2 (5 bases). Trimming removed 3 bases at V and 1 base at J, with 11 bases between. Germline V gives CDR1 SGHTA, CDR2 FQGNSA. The length of the CDR3 is 15 residues. The CDR3 nucleotides read TGTGCCAGCAGCTTCGACGGGGAACGCACAGATACGCAGTATTTT. Protein sequence: CASSFDGERTDTQYF.

With regard to this clone: At the DNA level, this CDR3 is encoded by other sequences in the same sample as well. CDR3 bases: TGTGCCAGCAGTCGAGACTATGGCTACACCTTC. Residues: CASSRDYGYTF. The chain has TRBV2 and TRBJ1-2; D ambiguous. CDR3 length: 11 amino acids. V was clipped by 5 bases and J by 3 bases, with 4 bases between them. The germline gives CDR1 SNHLY, CDR2 FYNNEI.

This clone came up once. CDR3 protein: CASSLARRGGYTF. CDR3 DNA sequence: TGTGCCAGCAGCTTGGCCAGGAGGGGTGGCTACACCTTC. The chain employs TRBV5-4 and TRBJ1-2; possibly TRBD1 for D (5 bases). Trimming took off 0 bases at V and 7 bases at J, with 10 bases between the two ends. The CDR3 contains 13 residues. Germline V gene lookup returns CDR1 SGHNT and CDR2 YYREEE (reference sequence).

V is TRBV29-1 and J is TRBJ2-1, with 8 nucleotides matching TRBD2. This CDR3 has 14 amino acids. In germline, CDR1 is SQVTM, CDR2 ANQGSEA. V shed 5 bases and J 5 bases; nucleotides not matched to a gene: 8. The CDR3 DNA follows: TGCAGCGTTCATTCAGCGGGGGATCACAATGAGCAGTTCTTC. Its protein product is CSVHSAGDHNEQFF.

The chain links TRBV29-1 to TRBJ2-5, with 9 bases matching TRBD1. This CDR3 region has 15 residues. Trimming took 6 bases from V and 5 from J; bases not matched to a gene: 13. Germline V gene lookup returns CDR1 SQVTM and CDR2 ANQGSEA. The CDR3 region has the DNA TGCAGCGTGTCGGGGCGGACAGGGGTTGGGGAGACCCAGTACTTC. It encodes CSVSGRTGVGETQYF.

This clone showed up just a few times. The V and J genes are TRBV5-1 and TRBJ1-5; D ambiguous. Germline V lookup: CDR1 SGHRS, CDR2 YFSETQ. This CDR3 has 13 residues. The germline V and J ends were trimmed by 7 bases and 0 bases, with 8 bases remaining between them. The CDR3 protein is CASRRASNQPQHF. CDR3 nucleotide sequence: TGCGCCAGCCGCCGGGCTAGCAATCAGCCCCAGCATTTT.

This clone has only a few counts. The chain employs TRBV29-1 and TRBJ1-1, with 8 bases lining up with TRBD1. Trimming at V came to 6 bases and at J to 4 bases, leaving 1 base not matched to a gene. Germline V CDR1 and CDR2: SQVTM, ANQGSEA. The CDR3 consists of 11 residues. DNA for the CDR3: TGCAGCGTCGACAGGGGCACTGAAGCTTTCTTT. Its translation is CSVDRGTEAFF.

This chain links TRBV29-1 with TRBJ1-3; 7 bases map to TRBD1. The CDR3 covers 11 residues. J gave up 8 bases and V 6 bases, and 4 bases lay outside the gene matches. CDR1 and CDR2 (germline): SQVTM, ANQGSEA. The CDR3 here is CSVRTGDTIYF. CDR3 in DNA: TGCAGCGTCCGAACAGGGGACACCATATATTTT.

This sequence joins TRBV7-3 and TRBJ1-2, with 8 positions matching TRBD1. The CDR3 extends over 13 amino acids. Germline CDR1 is SGHTA and CDR2 is FQGTGA. With 5 bases clipped from V and 6 bases from J, the junction kept 5 bases outside the gene matches. CDR3 residues: CASSHRQGHGYTF. The DNA for the CDR3 is TGTGCCAGCAGCCACCGACAGGGGCATGGCTACACCTTC.

This chain joins TRBV13 and TRBJ2-7, with D perhaps TRBD1 or TRBD2 (6 bases each). CDR1 PRHDT and CDR2 FYEKMQ come from the germline V gene (reference sequence). With 1 base removed from V and 6 bases from J, the gap between germline ends came to 10 bases. The CDR3 length is 13 residues. The CDR3, as DNA: TGTGCCAGCAGCTTAGAGTCGGGGGCCGAGCAGTACTTC. This encodes CASSLESGAEQYF.

V usage is TRBV6-1 and J usage is TRBJ2-5; TRBD2 matches at 8 bases. The length of the CDR3 is 15 residues. V lost 2 bases, J lost 0 bases, and 2 bases stayed unmatched. Looked up from germline, CDR1 is MNHNS and CDR2 is SASEGT. CDR3: CASSETSGYQETQYF. Here the CDR3 DNA reads TGTGCCAGCAGTGAAACTAGCGGATACCAAGAGACCCAGTACTTC.